This T cell receptor (beta chain) was found in a study of blood T cell repertoires in COVID-19. On the study more broadly: COVID-19 samples from acute and convalescent phases originated in the United States, Italy and Spain. T cells, B-cell-depleted T cells, or PBMCs provided the cDNA or gDNA that served as material.

Study processing details: How many nucleated cells were present was estimated from reference gene primer amplification. Using immunoSEQ multiplex PCR, the repertoire was profiled, and TCRdb retains in-frame clones only, with some absent. V, J and clone size reflect that table, while D and trimming were determined from the DNA. The repertoire holds 40,000 to 55,000 clones, 88% seen once, with about 10% in the top ten. This CDR3 comprises 12 residues. Germline CDR1 and CDR2: SGHTA and FQGTGA. V dropped 4 bases and J dropped 7; count of bases not matched to a gene: 2. The clonotype originates from a man aged 45-65 years with active COVID-19. This sequence joins TRBV7-3 and TRBJ1-2; 8 bases align to TRBD1. The sample comprised peripheral blood. The CDR3 loop is CASSSDRGGYTF. CDR3 DNA: TGTGCCAGCAGCTCTGACAGGGGTGGCTACACCTTC.